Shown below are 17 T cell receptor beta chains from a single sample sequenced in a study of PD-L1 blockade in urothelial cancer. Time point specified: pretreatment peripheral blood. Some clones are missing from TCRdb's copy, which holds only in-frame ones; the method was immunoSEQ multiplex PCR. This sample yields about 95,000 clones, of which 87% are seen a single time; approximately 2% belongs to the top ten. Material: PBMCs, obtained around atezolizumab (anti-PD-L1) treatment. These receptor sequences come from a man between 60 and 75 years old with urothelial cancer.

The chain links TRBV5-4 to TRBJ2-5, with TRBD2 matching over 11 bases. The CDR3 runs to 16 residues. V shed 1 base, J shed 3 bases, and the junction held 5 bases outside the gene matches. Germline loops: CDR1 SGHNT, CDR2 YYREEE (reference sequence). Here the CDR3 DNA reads TGTGCCAGCAGCTTGAGGTTAGCGGGAGGGAAAGAGACCCAGTACTTC. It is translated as CASSLRLAGGKETQYF.

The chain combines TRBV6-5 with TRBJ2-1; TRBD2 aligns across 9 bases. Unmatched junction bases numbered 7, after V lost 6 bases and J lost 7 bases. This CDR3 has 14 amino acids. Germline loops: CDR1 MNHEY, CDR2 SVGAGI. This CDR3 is CASSQFSGSNEQFF. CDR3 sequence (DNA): TGTGCCAGCAGCCAATTTAGCGGGAGTAATGAGCAGTTCTTC.

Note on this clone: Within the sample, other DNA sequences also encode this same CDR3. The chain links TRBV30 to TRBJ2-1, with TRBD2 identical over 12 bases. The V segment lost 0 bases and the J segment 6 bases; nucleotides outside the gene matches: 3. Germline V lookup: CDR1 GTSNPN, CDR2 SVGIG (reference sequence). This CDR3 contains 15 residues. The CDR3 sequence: CAWSVGLAGSNEQFF. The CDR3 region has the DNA TGTGCCTGGAGTGTAGGACTAGCGGGGTCCAATGAGCAGTTCTTC.

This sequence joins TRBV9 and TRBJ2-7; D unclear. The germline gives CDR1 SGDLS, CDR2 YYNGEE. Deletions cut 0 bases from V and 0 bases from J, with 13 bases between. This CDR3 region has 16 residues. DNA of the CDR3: TGTGCCAGCAGCGTAGGAGGTGGAGCCGGCTCCTACGAGCAGTACTTC. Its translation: CASSVGGGAGSYEQYF.

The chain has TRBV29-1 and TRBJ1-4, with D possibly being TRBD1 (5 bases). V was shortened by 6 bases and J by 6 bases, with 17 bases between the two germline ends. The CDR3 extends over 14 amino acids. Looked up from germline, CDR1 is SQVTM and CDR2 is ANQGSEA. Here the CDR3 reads CSVSRDYGYEKLFF. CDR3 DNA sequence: TGCAGCGTGAGCCGGGACTATGGGTATGAAAAACTGTTTTTT.

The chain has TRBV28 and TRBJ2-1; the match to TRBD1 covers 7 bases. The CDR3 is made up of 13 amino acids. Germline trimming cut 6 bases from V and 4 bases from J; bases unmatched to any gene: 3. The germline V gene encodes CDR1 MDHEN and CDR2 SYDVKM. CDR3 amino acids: CASSLGQYNEQFF. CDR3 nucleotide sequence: TGTGCCAGCAGCCTGGGACAGTACAATGAGCAGTTCTTC.

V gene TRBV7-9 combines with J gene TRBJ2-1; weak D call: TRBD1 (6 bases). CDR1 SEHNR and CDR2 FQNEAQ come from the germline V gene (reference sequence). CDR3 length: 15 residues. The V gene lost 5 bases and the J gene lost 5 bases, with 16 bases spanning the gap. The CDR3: CASSETGRGDNEQFF. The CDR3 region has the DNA TGTGCCAGCAGCGAGACAGGCCGAGGGGACAATGAGCAGTTCTTC.

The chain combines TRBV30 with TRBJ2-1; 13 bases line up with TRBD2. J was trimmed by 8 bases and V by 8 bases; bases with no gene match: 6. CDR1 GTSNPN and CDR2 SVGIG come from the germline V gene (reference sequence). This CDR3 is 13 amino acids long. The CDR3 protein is CARTSGSQDEQFF. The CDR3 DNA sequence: TGTGCCAGGACTAGCGGGAGTCAGGATGAGCAGTTCTTC.

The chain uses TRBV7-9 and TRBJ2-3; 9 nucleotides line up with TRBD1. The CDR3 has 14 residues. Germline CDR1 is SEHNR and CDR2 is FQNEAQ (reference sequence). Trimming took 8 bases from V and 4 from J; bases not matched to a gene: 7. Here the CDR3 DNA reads TGTGCCAGCGCCTTGACAGGGGGACCAGATACGCAGTATTTT. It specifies CASALTGGPDTQYF.

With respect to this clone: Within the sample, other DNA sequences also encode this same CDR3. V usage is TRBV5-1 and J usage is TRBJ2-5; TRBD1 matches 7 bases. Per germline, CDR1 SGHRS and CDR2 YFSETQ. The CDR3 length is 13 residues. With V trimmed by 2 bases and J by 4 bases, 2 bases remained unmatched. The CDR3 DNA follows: TGCGCCAGCAGCTTAGCAGGGGGAGAGACCCAGTACTTC. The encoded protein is CASSLAGGETQYF.

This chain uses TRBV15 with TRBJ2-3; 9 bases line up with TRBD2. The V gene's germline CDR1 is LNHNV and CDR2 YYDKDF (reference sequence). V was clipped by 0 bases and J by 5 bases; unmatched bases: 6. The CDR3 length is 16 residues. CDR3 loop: CATSRDRTSDLDTQYF. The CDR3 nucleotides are TGTGCCACCAGCAGAGATAGGACTAGCGATTTAGATACGCAGTATTTT.

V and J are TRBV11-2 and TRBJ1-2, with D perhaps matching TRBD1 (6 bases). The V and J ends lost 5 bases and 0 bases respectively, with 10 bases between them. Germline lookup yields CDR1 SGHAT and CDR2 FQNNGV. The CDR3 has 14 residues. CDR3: CASSPAGANYGYTF. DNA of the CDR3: TGTGCCAGCAGCCCAGCAGGGGCTAACTATGGCTACACCTTC.

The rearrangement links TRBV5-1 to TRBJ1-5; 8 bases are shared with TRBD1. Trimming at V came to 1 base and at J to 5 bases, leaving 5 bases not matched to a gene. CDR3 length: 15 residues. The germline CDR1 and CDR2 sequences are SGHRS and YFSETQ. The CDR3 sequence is CASSLSPGQDQPQHF. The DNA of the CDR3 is TGCGCCAGCAGCTTGTCACCGGGACAGGATCAGCCCCAGCATTTT.

The CDR3 sequence: CASSLKRGPNQPQHF. The CDR3 DNA reads as TGTGCCAGCAGTCTTAAGAGGGGGCCCAATCAGCCCCAGCATTTT. The V call is TRBV6-5, the J call TRBJ1-5; 7 bases map to TRBD1. CDR3 length: 15 amino acids. Trimming took 5 bases from V and 3 from J; bases not matched to a gene: 7. Looked up from germline, CDR1 is MNHEY and CDR2 is SVGAGI.

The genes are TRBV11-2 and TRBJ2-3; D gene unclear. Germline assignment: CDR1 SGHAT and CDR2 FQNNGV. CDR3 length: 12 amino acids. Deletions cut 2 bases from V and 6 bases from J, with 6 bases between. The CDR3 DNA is TGTGCCAGCAGCTTAATAGCCGATACGCAGTATTTT. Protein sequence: CASSLIADTQYF.

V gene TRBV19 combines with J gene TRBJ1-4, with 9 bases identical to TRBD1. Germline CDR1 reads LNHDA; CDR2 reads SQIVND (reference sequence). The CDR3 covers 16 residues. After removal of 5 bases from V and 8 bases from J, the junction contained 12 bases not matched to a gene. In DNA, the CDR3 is TGTGCCAGTAGTGGACGCCGGGACAGGGAAGGGGAAAAACTGTTTTTT. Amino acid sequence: CASSGRRDREGEKLFF.

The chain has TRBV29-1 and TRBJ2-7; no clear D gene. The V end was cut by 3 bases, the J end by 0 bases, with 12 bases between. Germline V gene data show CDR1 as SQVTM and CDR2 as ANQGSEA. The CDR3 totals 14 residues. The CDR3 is CSVESHQDSYEQYF. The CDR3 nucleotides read TGCAGCGTTGAGAGCCATCAGGACTCCTACGAGCAGTACTTC.